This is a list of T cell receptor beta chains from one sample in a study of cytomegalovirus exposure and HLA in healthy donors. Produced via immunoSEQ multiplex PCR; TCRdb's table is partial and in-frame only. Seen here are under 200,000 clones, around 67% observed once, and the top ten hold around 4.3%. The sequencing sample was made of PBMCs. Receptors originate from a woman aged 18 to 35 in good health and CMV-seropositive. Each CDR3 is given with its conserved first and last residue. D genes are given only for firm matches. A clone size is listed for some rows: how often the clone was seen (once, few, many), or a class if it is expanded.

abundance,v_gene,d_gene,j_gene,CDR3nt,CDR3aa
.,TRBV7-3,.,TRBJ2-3,TGTGCCAGCAGCTTAAGGGGGCGCACAGATACGCAGTATTTT,CASSLRGRTDTQYF
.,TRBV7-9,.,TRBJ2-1,TGTGCCAGCAGCAAGGACTTGGTGCCCTACAATGAGCAGTTCTTC,CASSKDLVPYNEQFF
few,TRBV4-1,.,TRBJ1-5,TGCGCCAGCAGCCAAGTTGAGGCCGATGGCAATCAGCCCCAGCATTTT,CASSQVEADGNQPQHF
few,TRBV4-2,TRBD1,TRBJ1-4,TGTGCCAGCAGCCAAGATACCGGACAGGGCATCCCAAATGAAAAACTGTTTTTT,CASSQDTGQGIPNEKLFF
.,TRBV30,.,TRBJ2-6,TGTGCCTGGAGTGTAGGGGGCTCTGGGGCCAACGTCCTGACTTTC,CAWSVGGSGANVLTF
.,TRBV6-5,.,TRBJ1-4,TGTGCCAGCTGGGACACCCCCGGAAGACTGTTTTTT,CASWDTPGRLFF
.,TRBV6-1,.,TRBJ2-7,TGTGCCAGCAGTGTTGTACTTACCTCCTACGAGCAGTACTTC,CASSVVLTSYEQYF
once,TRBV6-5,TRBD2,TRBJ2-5,TGTGCCAGTATGAGCGAGCGGGAGGTCGCCCGGACCCAGTACTTC,CASMSEREVARTQYF
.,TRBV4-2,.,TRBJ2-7,TGTGCCAGCAGCCAAGGGGCTAAGGGGTTGGCGGTTTCCTACGAGCAGTACTTC,CASSQGAKGLAVSYEQYF
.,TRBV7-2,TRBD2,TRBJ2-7,TGTGCCAGCAGCTTAGCTTCTGGCGGGGGGGCCTACGAGCAGTACTTC,CASSLASGGGAYEQYF
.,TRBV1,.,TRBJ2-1,TGCACCAGCAGCCCCTCCCTTTGGTTTGCGGAGGCTAGCGGGGGGCCCTGGAACAATGAGCAGTTCTTC,CTSSPSLWFAEASGGPWNNEQFF
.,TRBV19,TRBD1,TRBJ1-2,TGTGCCAGTAGTAGACAGGGGGCGAGTAATGGCTACACCTTC,CASSRQGASNGYTF
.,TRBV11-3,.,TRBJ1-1,TGTGCCAGCGCAGGTGAACACACTGAAGCTTTCTTT,CASAGEHTEAFF
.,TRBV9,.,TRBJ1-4,TGTGCCAGCAGCACGGGGGCGGGGGGGCTCGCAACTAATGAAAAACTGTTTTTT,CASSTGAGGLATNEKLFF
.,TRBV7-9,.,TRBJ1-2,TGTGCCAGCAGTTTCAACCGGGGGGATGGCTACACCTTC,CASSFNRGDGYTF
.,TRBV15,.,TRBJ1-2,TGTGCCACCAGCAGAGATCTGACAGATGAATTTACCTATGGCTACACCTTC,CATSRDLTDEFTYGYTF
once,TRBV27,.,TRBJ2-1,TGTGCCAGCAGACCCGGGACACTTCTAGGGCAGTTCTTC,CASRPGTLLGQFF
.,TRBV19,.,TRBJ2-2,TGTGCCAGTAGATTGGCTTACAGCACCGGGGAGCTGTTTTTT,CASRLAYSTGELFF
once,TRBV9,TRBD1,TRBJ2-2,TGTGCCAGCAGCGCCGACAGGGCGAGGGCCGGGGAGCTGTTTTTT,CASSADRARAGELFF
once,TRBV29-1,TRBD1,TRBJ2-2,TGCAGCGTTGCCGGGACAGGGATGTGGTCCGGGGAGCTGTTTTTT,CSVAGTGMWSGELFF
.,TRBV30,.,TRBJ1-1,TGTGCCTGGAGTGTCACGGTTAACACTGAAGCTTTCTTT,CAWSVTVNTEAFF
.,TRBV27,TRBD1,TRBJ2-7,TGTGCCAGCAGTTTCGGGACAGGGGGCAACGAGCAGTACTTC,CASSFGTGGNEQYF
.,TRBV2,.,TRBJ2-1,TGTGCCAGCAGTTCTTTACTAGAAGAGCAGTTCTTC,CASSSLLEEQFF
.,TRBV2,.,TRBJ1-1,TGTGCCAGCACACTGGGTCGCGGCACTGAAGCTTTCTTT,CASTLGRGTEAFF
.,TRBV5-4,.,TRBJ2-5,TGTGCCAGCAGCTTCGGGGTGAGGGAGCAGTACTTC,CASSFGVREQYF
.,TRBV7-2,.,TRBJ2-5,TGTGCCAGCAGCTTACGGACAGAGGGAGAGACCCAGTACTTC,CASSLRTEGETQYF
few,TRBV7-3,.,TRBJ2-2,TGTGCCAGCAGCTTAACGGCCGGCGTGTTTCGCGGGGATCGAACCGGGGAGCTGTTTTTT,CASSLTAGVFRGDRTGELFF
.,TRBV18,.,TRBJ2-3,TGTGCCAGCTCACCCGGCGGTTTCACAGATACGCAGTATTTT,CASSPGGFTDTQYF
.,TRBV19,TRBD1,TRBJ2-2,TGTGCCAGTAGTCGACAGGGAACCGGGGAGCTGTTTTTT,CASSRQGTGELFF
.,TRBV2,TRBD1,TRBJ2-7,TGTGCCAGCAGAAGACAGGGGGTTATCGACGAGCAGTACTTC,CASRRQGVIDEQYF
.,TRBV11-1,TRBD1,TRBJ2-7,TGTGCCAGCAGCAGAACAGGGGCCGGGGCGTCCGAGCAGTACTTC,CASSRTGAGASEQYF
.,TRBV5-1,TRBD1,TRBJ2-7,TGCGCCAGCAGCTTGGCCTTCAGGGGGCCTGGTACCTACGAGCAGTACTTC,CASSLAFRGPGTYEQYF
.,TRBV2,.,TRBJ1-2,TGTGCCAGCATCCCCATTAGCGGGGGGCGGGATAACTATGGCTACACCTTC,CASIPISGGRDNYGYTF
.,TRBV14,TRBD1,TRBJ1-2,TGTGCCAGCAGCCTAAGACAGGGCGGAGACTATGGCTACACCTTC,CASSLRQGGDYGYTF
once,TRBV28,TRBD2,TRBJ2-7,TGTGCCAGCAGCCTCGGGACTAGCGCCTCCTACGAGCAGTACTTC,CASSLGTSASYEQYF
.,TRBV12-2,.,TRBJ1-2,TGTGCAAGTCGCCCGGAGGGTTCGATAGGCTACACCTTC,CASRPEGSIGYTF
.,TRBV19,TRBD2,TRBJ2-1,TGTGCCAGTACCCCACCGGGGCTAGCGGGTCGTGAGCAGTTCTTC,CASTPPGLAGREQFF